The rows below give T cell receptor beta chains drawn from one sample of a study of shared clonotypes between healthy human individuals. The assay was immunoSEQ multiplex PCR, and TCRdb's table has in-frame clones only and misses some. The sample contains some 1,100,000 clones, 78% of which appear only once. Sequencing was carried out using memory CD4+ T cells from PBMCs. The source is a man younger than 35 in good health. Some clones in this sample may be carry-over from other donors' samples. Each CDR3 is given with its conserved first and last residue. D genes are given only for firm matches. Rows give clone size only sometimes, using once, few, many, or a class for an expanded clone.

TRBJ2-1 | TRBV5-4 | - | 14 | - | TGTGCCAGCAGCTGGACGGGACACAACAATGAGCAGTTCTTC | CASSWTGHNNEQFF
TRBJ2-7 | TRBV4-3 | - | 17 | - | TGCGCCAGCAGCCAAGATTGGGGGTGGATCGTGGACAACGAGCAGTACTTC | CASSQDWGWIVDNEQYF
TRBJ1-1 | TRBV5-1 | - | 14 | TRBD1 | TGCGCCAGCAGCTTCGGGACAGCTAACACTGAAGCTTTCTTT | CASSFGTANTEAFF
TRBJ2-2 | TRBV2 | - | 13 | - | TGTGCCAGCAAATTGAGGGAGACGGGGGAGCTGTTTTTT | CASKLRETGELFF
TRBJ1-5 | TRBV5-8 | - | 15 | - | TGTGCCAGCAGCTTCGGGGCTTGGGGCAATCAGCCCCAGCATTTT | CASSFGAWGNQPQHF
TRBJ2-7 | TRBV2 | - | 14 | - | TGTGCCAGCAGTGAACAGGGTAGGTTCTACGAGCAGTACTTC | CASSEQGRFYEQYF
TRBJ1-2 | TRBV28 | - | 14 | - | TGTGCCAGCATTTTTGGTACAGGGAACTATGGCTACACCTTC | CASIFGTGNYGYTF
TRBJ2-7 | TRBV2 | - | 14 | - | TGTGCCAGCAAGGTCAGGGGGGTATCCTACGAGCAGTACTTC | CASKVRGVSYEQYF
TRBJ1-2 | TRBV6-8 | - | 16 | - | TGTGCCAGCAGTTTATGTGTACGCTCTAAGACCTATGGCTACACCTTC | CASSLCVRSKTYGYTF
TRBJ2-7 | TRBV6-5 | few | 15 | TRBD1 | TGTGCCAGCAGCCTTGGGGGGACAGGCTCCTACGAGCAGTACTTC | CASSLGGTGSYEQYF
TRBJ2-2 | TRBV2 | - | 16 | - | TGTGCCAGCAGTGATCAAGGGCGATTGAACACCGGGGAGCTGTTTTTT | CASSDQGRLNTGELFF